This TCR beta chain comes out of a study of cytotoxic CD8 clonotypes in ibrutinib-treated CLL. As input for TCR beta libraries, approximately 1.9 micrograms of genomic DNA came from cryopreserved PBMCs. Notes on the study in general: While tracking circulating CD8+ T-cell counts, baseline clonality exceeded that of age-matched healthy donors. Clonality climbed at ibrutinib response, then dropped toward baseline at progression.

About this clone itself: Antigen unknown.

Trimming took off 3 bases at V and 1 base at J, with 9 bases between the two ends. CDR3 length: 14 amino acids. The germline gives CDR1 LNHDA, CDR2 SQIVND (reference sequence). The data were produced by immunoSEQ multiplex PCR, yet TCRdb's version contains in-frame clones alone and is incomplete. The table lists 300,000 to 400,000 clones, over 55% of them singletons. The chain carries TRBV19 and TRBJ2-5; possible D gene TRBD1, 6 bases. The TCR comes from a human donor with chronic lymphocytic leukemia. This sample comprised PBMCs, obtained after 36 months of ibrutinib treatment. CDR3 in DNA: TGTGCCAGTAGTATCTTCAGGGGCCAAGAGACCCAGTACTTC. The encoded protein is CASSIFRGQETQYF.